At least ten counts were recorded for the clone carrying this TCR beta chain. Its specificity is not known. The time point here: patch test 1, 2 weeks after DPC sensitization. Indicated treatment: therapeutic diphenylcyclopropenone sensitization with weekly scalp DPC. From whole blood left unfractionated, total RNA was extracted. This sample was included in a study of human T cells and chemical hapten exposure. General study findings and limits: The donors suffered from alopecia, so their immune response may not match that of healthy people.

Via MiXCR, TCRdb re-called the RACE reads, giving one row per CDR3 protein. The sample includes tens of thousands of distinct CDR3 sequences, roughly 7.2% seen only once; the top ten take around 1.5%. The specimen was whole blood, collected in connection with sensitization to the hapten diphenylcyclopropenone (DPC). This receptor was taken from a woman aged 25 to 39 with alopecia areata. Some clones in this sample may be carry-over from other donors' samples.

The CDR3 DNA follows: TGTGCCAGCAGACGACAGAGACGGAACACTGAAGCTTTCTTT. Translation gives CASRRQRRNTEAFF. The chain is built from TRBV6-6 and TRBJ1-1, with TRBD1 as a possible D gene (5 bases). Germline-derived CDR1 and CDR2 are MNHNY and SVGAGI (reference sequence). The CDR3 covers 14 residues. Trimming removed 6 bases from V and 1 base from J, with 12 bases in between.